The 28 T cell receptor beta chains below all came from one sample that was sequenced in a study of blood T cell repertoires in COVID-19 (dated by TCRdb to 2020 to 2021). The method was the immunoSEQ multiplex PCR assay. TCRdb limited this immuneACCESS table to in-frame rearrangements with V and J called. A share of clones is missing; checked studies link under half to unresolved V genes, and the rest is unexplained. The sample table lists under 150,000 clones, about four fifths of them with a count of one. 8.5% to 10% of the sample comes from the top ten. Sequenced input: peripheral blood. These receptors all come from a man aged 35-49 years with active or convalescent COVID-19.

This chain links TRBV25-1 with TRBJ2-3; TRBD1 might be the D (7 bases). Germline CDR1 reads MGHDK; CDR2 reads SYGVNS. The CDR3 has 16 residues. Deletions cut 5 bases from V and 3 bases from J, with 18 bases between. Here the CDR3 reads CASSRQEGAWTDTQYF. CDR3 nucleotide sequence: TGTGCCAGCAGTCGCCAGGAGGGGGCTTGGACAGATACGCAGTATTTT.

V is TRBV18 and J is TRBJ1-2, with TRBD1 matching 7 bases. CDR1 and CDR2 from the germline V gene are KGHSH and LQKENI. The CDR3 sequence is 15 residues long. J gave up 8 bases and V 3 bases, and 12 bases lay outside the gene matches. In nucleotides, the CDR3 is TGTGCCAGCTCACCGGAGGGACAGTCCAAGCGGGGCTACACCTTC. Residues: CASSPEGQSKRGYTF.

The genes are TRBV29-1 and TRBJ1-2; TRBD1 is a possible D gene (6 bases). The V and J ends lost 6 bases and 5 bases respectively, with 16 bases between them. CDR1 is SQVTM, CDR2 ANQGSEA, per germline. CDR3 size: 13 residues. CDR3 loop: CSVAPPGEYGYTF. The CDR3 region has the DNA TGCAGCGTCGCACCCCCAGGGGAATATGGCTACACCTTC.

The chain is built from TRBV24-1 and TRBJ2-1; TRBD1 matches at 8 bases. V lost 9 bases, J lost 3 bases, and 3 bases stayed unmatched. CDR3 length: 13 residues. Germline CDR1 reads KGHDR; CDR2 reads SFDVKD. CDR3 protein: CATGDRNYNEQFF. DNA for the CDR3: TGTGCCACCGGGGACAGGAACTACAATGAGCAGTTCTTC.

This clone has a handful of counts. The gene calls are TRBV6-1 and TRBJ1-4, with 7 bases fitting TRBD1. From germline, CDR1 is MNHNS and CDR2 SASEGT. The CDR3 contains 15 residues. J gave up 7 bases and V 0 bases, and 5 bases lay outside the gene matches. CDR3 sequence (DNA): TGTGCCAGCAGTGAAGCTGTGGGACAGTCTGAAAAACTGTTTTTT. It is translated as CASSEAVGQSEKLFF.

The chain couples TRBV4-3 to TRBJ1-3; unclear D gene. The germline V gene has CDR1 LGHNA and CDR2 YSLEER. V lost 0 bases to trimming and J lost 5 bases, with 11 bases between them. The CDR3 has 15 amino acids. This CDR3 reads CASSQDNSKRNTIYF. The CDR3 DNA sequence: TGCGCCAGCAGCCAAGATAACAGTAAGAGAAACACCATATATTTT.

CDR3 DNA: TGCGCCAGCAGCCCAACAACAGGGAACTATGGCTACACCTTC. It specifies CASSPTTGNYGYTF. The chain couples TRBV5-1 to TRBJ1-2; weak D call: TRBD1 (6 bases). Germline V CDR1 and CDR2: SGHRS, YFSETQ. Trimming left V 4 bases short and J 2 bases short, with 12 bases between. The CDR3 runs to 14 residues.

The CDR3 sequence: CASSGQDPSGNTIYF. The DNA for the CDR3 is TGTGCCAGCTCCGGACAGGACCCCTCTGGAAACACCATATATTTT. V and J are TRBV18 and TRBJ1-3, with TRBD1 matching over 7 bases. V shed 6 bases, J shed 0 bases, and the junction held 5 bases outside the gene matches. Germline values: CDR1 KGHSH, CDR2 LQKENI. The CDR3 contains 15 residues. Full variable domain (rest looked up from reference TRBV18 and TRBJ1-3): NAGVMQNPRHLVRRRGQEARLRCSPMKGHSHVYWYRQLPEEGLKFMVYLQKENIIDESGMPKERFSAEFPKEGPSILRIQQVVRGDSAAYFCASSGQDPSGNTIYFGEGSWLTVV.

CDR3 protein: CASSPTGTGELFF. The CDR3 nucleotides read TGTGCCAGCTCACCGACAGGGACCGGGGAGCTGTTTTTT. The chain recombines TRBV18 with TRBJ2-2, with TRBD1 identical over 7 bases. The V segment lost 3 bases and the J segment 5 bases; nucleotides outside the gene matches: 0. Germline V gene data show CDR1 as KGHSH and CDR2 as LQKENI. The CDR3 totals 13 residues.

V and J are TRBV15 and TRBJ2-5; the match to TRBD1 covers 7 bases. After removal of 3 bases from V and 5 bases from J, the junction contained 18 bases not matched to a gene. The germline gives CDR1 LNHNV, CDR2 YYDKDF (reference sequence). This CDR3 is built from 18 residues. The CDR3, as DNA: TGTGCCACCAGCAGTTCAAAGGGGGCCCTTGGGAAAAGGGAGACCCAGTACTTC. This translates into CATSSSKGALGKRETQYF.

The chain joins TRBV6-4 to TRBJ2-3, with a possible D match to TRBD2 (6 bases). V gave up 2 bases and J gave up 0 bases, with 9 bases separating them. The CDR3 is 15 amino acids. The germline V gene has CDR1 MRHNA and CDR2 SNTAGT. This chain's CDR3 is CASSDIGGSTDTQYF. The DNA of the CDR3 is TGTGCCAGCAGTGACATCGGGGGAAGCACAGATACGCAGTATTTT.

V is TRBV5-8 and J is TRBJ2-5, with D uncertain. V was cut by 1 base and J by 7 bases, with 14 bases left in between. The CDR3 loop spans 14 amino acids. The germline V gene encodes CDR1 SGHTS and CDR2 YDEGEE. The CDR3 region has the DNA TGTGCCAGCAGCTTGTGGGCAGCTCAGGTGACCCAGTACTTC. It encodes CASSLWAAQVTQYF.

The table lists this clone with a count of one. In DNA form, the CDR3 reads TGTGCCAGCTCACCAGGGACTATAGACTACGAGCAGTACTTC. This encodes CASSPGTIDYEQYF. This sequence joins TRBV18 and TRBJ2-7; 7 bases are shared with TRBD2. Germline V gene data show CDR1 as KGHSH and CDR2 as LQKENI. Germline trimming cut 2 bases from V and 3 bases from J; bases unmatched to any gene: 4. The CDR3 runs to 14 residues.

The count of this clone is one. The chain's CDR3 is CASRRLAGSSPFTDTQYF. CDR3 DNA sequence: TGTGCCAGCAGACGACTAGCGGGGTCCTCTCCATTCACAGATACGCAGTATTTT. The chain links TRBV2 to TRBJ2-3; 11 positions match TRBD2. Trimming removed 6 bases from V and 2 bases from J; junction bases left unmatched: 13. The CDR3 is 18 amino acids. The V gene's germline CDR1 is SNHLY and CDR2 FYNNEI.

The gene calls are TRBV25-1 and TRBJ2-1; possibly TRBD1 for D (6 bases). The CDR3 totals 16 residues. The germline V and J ends were trimmed by 3 bases and 8 bases, with 20 bases remaining between them. From germline, CDR1 is MGHDK and CDR2 SYGVNS. Written as DNA, the CDR3 is TGTGCCAGCAGTGAGTCTTCGGACAGACGAATGGATGAGCAGTTCTTC. Its translation: CASSESSDRRMDEQFF.

The rearrangement joins TRBV9 to TRBJ2-1; no definite D call. Germline values: CDR1 SGDLS, CDR2 YYNGEE. CDR3 size: 15 residues. V shed 3 bases and J shed 4 bases, with 14 bases lying between them. The CDR3 coding sequence is TGTGCCAGCAGCGCTGAGAGCTCCTCATACAATGAGCAGTTCTTC. Its translation: CASSAESSSYNEQFF.

The chain employs TRBV19 and TRBJ2-7, with a possible D match to TRBD1 (6 bases). Trimming took off 4 bases at V and 2 bases at J, with 12 bases between the two ends. There are 14 residues in the CDR3. Germline CDR1 and CDR2: LNHDA and SQIVND (reference sequence). DNA for the CDR3: TGTGCCAGTAGTAACGCCAGGGGCCCCTACGAGCAGTACTTC. Protein: CASSNARGPYEQYF.

J is TRBJ2-6 and V is TRBV6-5, with TRBD2 as a possible D gene (7 bases). Germline CDR1 reads MNHEY; CDR2 reads SVGAGI. This CDR3 contains 15 residues. V lost 7 bases and J 4 bases, leaving 14 bases between the germline ends. The CDR3 DNA reads TGTGCCAGCACTGGGGGGGGGCTCGGGGCCAACGTCCTGACTTTC. Translation gives CASTGGGLGANVLTF.

CDR3 sequence: CASSLGTSTDTQYF. The CDR3 coding sequence is TGTGCCAGCAGCTTAGGGACTAGCACAGATACGCAGTATTTT. The chain recombines TRBV7-2 with TRBJ2-3; tentative D call: TRBD2 (5 bases). This CDR3 has 14 amino acids. V was shortened by 1 base and J by 0 bases, with 5 bases between the two germline ends. Germline V gene sequence: CDR1 SGHTA, CDR2 FQGNSA.

The V gene is TRBV5-1, the J gene TRBJ1-1; TRBD1 might be the D (5 bases). The CDR3 runs 16 residues. Trimming took off 0 bases at V and 1 base at J, with 13 bases between the two ends. The germline gives CDR1 SGHRS, CDR2 YFSETQ. CDR3 residues: CASSLGYKGPNTEAFF. The CDR3 coding sequence is TGCGCCAGCAGCTTGGGTTATAAGGGGCCGAACACTGAAGCTTTCTTT. Using reference TRBV5-1 and TRBJ1-1 for the parts outside the CDR3, the full variable domain is KAGVTQTPRYLIKTRGQQVTLSCSPISGHRSVSWYQQTPGQGLQFLFEYFSETQRNKGNFPGRFSGRQFSNSRSEMNVSTLELGDSALYLCASSLGYKGPNTEAFFGQGTRLTVV.

CDR3 DNA sequence: TGTGCTAGTGGTTTGATCAATCCGGGACAGGGATATGGCTACACCTTC. Translating it yields CASGLINPGQGYGYTF. This chain uses TRBV12-5 with TRBJ1-2, with 9 bases matching TRBD1. V lost 2 bases and J lost 5; bases outside the gene matches: 9. In germline, CDR1 is LGHNT, CDR2 FRNRAP. The CDR3 is 16 residues long.

The rearrangement links TRBV18 to TRBJ1-5; TRBD1 is a possible D gene (5 bases). CDR1 KGHSH and CDR2 LQKENI come from the germline V gene. CDR3 length: 16 residues. Trimming pared 4 bases from V and 2 bases from J, leaving 15 bases between. Written as DNA, the CDR3 is TGTGCCAGCTCACACGCTTTAGGGGAAGGCAATCAGCCCCAGCATTTT. Its translation: CASSHALGEGNQPQHF.

The rearrangement links TRBV18 to TRBJ2-3; D call uncertain. Germline CDR1 reads KGHSH; CDR2 reads LQKENI. Deletions cut 3 bases from V and 7 bases from J, with 17 bases between. The CDR3 is 15 residues long. The CDR3: CASSPAGATQNTQYF. The CDR3 DNA is TGTGCCAGCTCACCGGCAGGCGCAACACAAAATACGCAGTATTTT.

The gene calls are TRBV3-1 (or the pseudogene TRBV3-2) and TRBJ2-2, with 7 bases matching TRBD1. J was trimmed by 6 bases and V by 4 bases; bases with no gene match: 14. This CDR3 contains 17 residues. Germline lookup yields CDR1 LGHDT and CDR2 YNNKEL (reference sequence). CDR3: CASSRRSITQGAGELFF. In DNA form, the CDR3 reads TGTGCCAGCAGCCGCCGGAGCATTACTCAGGGGGCCGGGGAGCTGTTTTTT.

V usage is TRBV5-1 and J usage is TRBJ2-7; TRBD1 is a possible D gene (6 bases). The V and J ends lost 0 bases and 4 bases respectively, with 14 bases between them. The CDR3 has 15 amino acids. Germline assignment: CDR1 SGHRS and CDR2 YFSETQ. CDR3 in amino acids: CASSLAQQGSYEQYF. CDR3 nucleotides: TGCGCCAGCAGCTTGGCCCAACAGGGTAGTTACGAGCAGTACTTC.

The chain recombines TRBV4-3 with TRBJ1-3; D is perhaps TRBD1 (5 bases). The V gene lost 3 bases and the J gene lost 1 base, with 16 bases spanning the gap. Germline loops: CDR1 LGHNA, CDR2 YSLEER. The CDR3 runs 17 residues. CDR3 amino acids: CASSQSTRTRSGNTIYF. CDR3 in DNA: TGCGCCAGCAGCCAGAGCACCCGGACACGGTCTGGAAACACCATATATTTT.

In regard to this clone: At one of its ends the junction is not consistent with the germline gene, which may arise from a read error. The chain is built from TRBV3-1 (or the pseudogene TRBV3-2) and TRBJ1-2; tentatively, D is TRBD1 (5 bases). The CDR3 has 12 amino acids. Germline V lookup: CDR1 LGHDT, CDR2 YNNKEL (reference sequence). The CDR3 DNA sequence: TGTGCCAGCAGCCAAAGTTCTACAGGAGCCGAATTC. Its protein is CASSQSSTGAEF.

This clone was seen only once. V and J are TRBV19 and TRBJ1-5, with 7 bases identical to TRBD1. Germline CDR1 is LNHDA and CDR2 is SQIVND (reference sequence). The CDR3 totals 15 residues. V shed 7 bases, J shed 2 bases, and the junction held 8 bases outside the gene matches. The CDR3 loop reads CASTQTGLGNQPQHF. The CDR3 region has the DNA TGTGCCAGTACCCAGACAGGGTTAGGCAATCAGCCCCAGCATTTT.